Reported below is one T cell receptor (beta chain). Recruitment covered under 25 US areas and drew participants whose ages spanned roughly 18 to 100 years. Shortly before study entry, within 2 weeks, exposed participants had met a COVID-19 case. Per the authors' pipeline: Reference gene primer amplification gave nucleated cell count estimates. Produced via immunoSEQ multiplex PCR; TCRdb's table is partial and in-frame only. D and trimming come from the DNA, and the V and J calls and clone size come from that table. This table has some 200,000 clones, about four fifths appearing once. This sample was taken from a study of blood T cell repertoires in COVID-19. Overall study context: PBMCs, B-cell-depleted T cells, or T cells were the source of the cDNA or gDNA that made up the material.

CDR1 SGHVS and CDR2 FQNEAQ come from the germline V gene. The germline V and J ends were trimmed by 4 bases and 7 bases, with 8 bases remaining between them. The CDR3 totals 13 residues. Sample: PBMCs or T cells enriched from blood (not recorded which). The source is a woman in her forties or fifties who had been exposed to COVID-19. This rearrangement joins TRBV7-8 to TRBJ1-6; D is perhaps TRBD1 (5 bases). This CDR3 reads CASSSNRNSPLHF. In DNA, the CDR3 is TGTGCCAGCAGCTCGAACAGGAATTCACCCCTCCACTTT.